This T cell receptor (beta chain) was retrieved from a study of Graves' ophthalmopathy and Graves' hyperthyroidism. Hyperthyroidism counted as stable given no ophthalmopathy within 18 months of follow-up. PBMCs were isolated from an approximately 9.4 ml sample of fresh peripheral blood. In this sample, this clonotype turned up many times. RNA transcripts served as template for amplifying TCR beta CDR3 sequences. HTBI primers were used in a first-round RT-PCR, which preceded a second-round multiplex PCR. One entry per CDR3 protein results from TCRdb running MiXCR on the multiplex PCR reads. The sample has 400,000 or so distinct CDR3 sequences, 15% seen once. V lost 1 base and J 2 bases, leaving 9 bases between the germline ends. This CDR3 is 13 amino acids long. CDR1 is DFQATT and CDR2 is SNEGSKA in the germline V gene (reference sequence).

The sequenced material came from peripheral blood. The TCR was taken from a woman younger than 35 with stable Graves' hyperthyroidism. V usage is TRBV20-1 and J usage is TRBJ2-7; perhaps TRBD2 as D (6 bases). CDR3 nucleotides: TGCAGTGCTAGAGCCGGGGGTGCCTACGAGCAGTACTTC. Its translation is CSARAGGAYEQYF.